These 5 T cell receptor beta chains share one sample of origin, sequenced in a study of OX40 agonist ivuxolimab in advanced cancers. Produced via immunoSEQ multiplex PCR; TCRdb's table is partial and in-frame only. The sample lists some 72,000 clones, under 85% occurring once. The starting material was CD4+ or CD8+ T cells sorted from blood, obtained in a trial of the OX40 agonist ivuxolimab. Receptors were obtained from an adult with an advanced solid tumor such as melanoma, head and neck, liver or kidney cancer.

The chain links TRBV5-8 to TRBJ1-6; D gene uncertain. This CDR3 contains 15 residues. Trimming left V 2 bases short and J 8 bases short, with 14 bases between. Germline values: CDR1 SGHTS, CDR2 YDEGEE. CDR3 nucleotide sequence: TGTGCCAGCAGCTTCTTTCTGCAGGAATATTCACCCCTCCACTTT. This encodes CASSFFLQEYSPLHF. Together with reference TRBV5-8 and TRBJ1-6, the CDR3 gives the full variable domain: EAGVTQSPTHLIKTRGQQATLRCSPISGHTSVYWYQQALGLGLQFLLWYDEGEERNRGNFPPRFSGRQFPNYSSELNVNALELEDSALYLCASSFFLQEYSPLHFGNGTRLTVT.

This CDR3 reads CATSRDFGGSYSPLHF. CDR3 sequence (DNA): TGTGCCACCAGCAGAGATTTTGGCGGATCATATTCACCCCTCCACTTT. The genes are TRBV15 and TRBJ1-6; D not certain. The V gene's germline CDR1 is LNHNV and CDR2 YYDKDF (reference sequence). This CDR3 contains 16 residues. Between the trimmed V and J ends, which lost 0 bases and 8 bases, there was a span of 14 bases.

Points on this clone: This same CDR3 is encoded by further DNA sequences in the sample. The CDR3 nucleotides read TGCAGTGCTAGTGCAGCAGATACGCAGTATTTT. It encodes CSASAADTQYF. The V call is TRBV20-1, the J call TRBJ2-3; D remains ambiguous. The CDR3 is 11 amino acids. The V and J ends lost 3 bases and 4 bases respectively, with 5 bases between them. From germline, CDR1 is DFQATT and CDR2 SNEGSKA (reference sequence).

This chain links TRBV5-1 with TRBJ1-1; D not certain. This CDR3 region has 14 residues. Trimming shortened V by 0 bases and J by 4 bases, and 10 bases separated the two germline ends. In germline, CDR1 is SGHRS, CDR2 YFSETQ. The DNA for the CDR3 is TGCGCCAGCAGCTTGGGGAGGTTTGGCACTGAAGCTTTCTTT. It is translated as CASSLGRFGTEAFF.

This clone has a handful of counts. The chain uses TRBV20-1 and TRBJ1-1; D gene unclear. Trimming left V 4 bases short and J 1 base short, with 4 bases between. Germline CDR1 and CDR2: DFQATT and SNEGSKA (reference sequence). The length of the CDR3 is 11 residues. This CDR3 reads CSATGNTEAFF. The DNA of the CDR3 is TGCAGTGCTACAGGGAACACTGAAGCTTTCTTT.